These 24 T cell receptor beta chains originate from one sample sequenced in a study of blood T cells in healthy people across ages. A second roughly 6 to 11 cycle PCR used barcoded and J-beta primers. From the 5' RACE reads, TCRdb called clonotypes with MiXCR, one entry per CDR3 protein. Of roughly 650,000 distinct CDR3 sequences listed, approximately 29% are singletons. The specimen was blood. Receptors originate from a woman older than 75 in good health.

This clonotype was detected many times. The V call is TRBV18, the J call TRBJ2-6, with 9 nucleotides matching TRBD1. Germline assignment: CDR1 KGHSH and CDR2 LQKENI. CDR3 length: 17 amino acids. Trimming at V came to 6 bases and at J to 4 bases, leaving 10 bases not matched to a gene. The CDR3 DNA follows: TGTGCCAGCTCTCCTCCGACAGGGGGTATGGGGGCCAACGTCCTGACTTTC. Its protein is CASSPPTGGMGANVLTF.

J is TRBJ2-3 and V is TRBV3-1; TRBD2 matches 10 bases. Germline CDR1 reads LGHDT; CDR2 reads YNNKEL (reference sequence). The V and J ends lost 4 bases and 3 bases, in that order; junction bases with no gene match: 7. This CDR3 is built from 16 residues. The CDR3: CASSPSLAGVTDTQYF. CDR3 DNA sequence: TGTGCCAGCAGCCCATCCCTAGCGGGGGTAACAGATACGCAGTATTTT.

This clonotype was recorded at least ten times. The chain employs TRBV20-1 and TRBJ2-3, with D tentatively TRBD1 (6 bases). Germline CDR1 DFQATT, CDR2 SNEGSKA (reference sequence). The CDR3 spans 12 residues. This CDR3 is CTTLWGQDTQYF. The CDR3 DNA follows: TGCACCACCCTCTGGGGGCAAGATACGCAGTATTTT.

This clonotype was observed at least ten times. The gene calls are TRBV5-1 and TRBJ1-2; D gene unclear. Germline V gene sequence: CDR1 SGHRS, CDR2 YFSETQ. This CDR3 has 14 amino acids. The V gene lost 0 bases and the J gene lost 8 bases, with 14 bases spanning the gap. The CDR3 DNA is TGCGCCAGCAGCTTGGATCCGGGGATGGAAGGCTACACCTTC. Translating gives CASSLDPGMEGYTF.

Written as DNA, the CDR3 is TGCGCCAGCAGCTTGACAGGGGGACCCGTGGGACAAGGTGGCTACACCTTC. Its translation: CASSLTGGPVGQGGYTF. This chain uses TRBV5-1 with TRBJ1-2, with 8 bases aligning to TRBD1. Looked up from germline, CDR1 is SGHRS and CDR2 is YFSETQ. V lost 1 base and J lost 7; bases outside the gene matches: 15. CDR3 size: 17 residues. Complete variable domain (other parts from reference TRBV5-1 and TRBJ1-2): KAGVTQTPRYLIKTRGQQVTLSCSPISGHRSVSWYQQTPGQGLQFLFEYFSETQRNKGNFPGRFSGRQFSNSRSEMNVSTLELGDSALYLCASSLTGGPVGQGGYTFGSGTRLTVV.

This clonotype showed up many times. DNA for the CDR3: TGTGCCAGCAGCCCTTCGGGGGGAGGGAGGGCCTACAATGAGCAGTTCTTC. This encodes CASSPSGGGRAYNEQFF. This rearrangement joins TRBV7-2 to TRBJ2-1; 7 nucleotides match TRBD2. Germline lookup yields CDR1 SGHTA and CDR2 FQGNSA. This CDR3 is 17 amino acids long. V lost 5 bases, J lost 2 bases, and 12 bases stayed unmatched.

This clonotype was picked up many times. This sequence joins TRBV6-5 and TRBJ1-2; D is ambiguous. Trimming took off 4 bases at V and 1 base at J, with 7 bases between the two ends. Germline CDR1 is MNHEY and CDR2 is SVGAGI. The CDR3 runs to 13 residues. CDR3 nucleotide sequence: TGTGCCAGCAGTTTGGGGATTAACTATGGCTACACCTTC. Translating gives CASSLGINYGYTF.

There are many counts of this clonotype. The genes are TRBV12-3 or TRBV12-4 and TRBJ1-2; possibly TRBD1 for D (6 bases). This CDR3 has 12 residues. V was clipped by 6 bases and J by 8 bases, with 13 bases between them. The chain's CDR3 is CASSRGDGGYTF. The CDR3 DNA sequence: TGTGCCAGCAGCAGGGGTGATGGGGGCTACACCTTC.

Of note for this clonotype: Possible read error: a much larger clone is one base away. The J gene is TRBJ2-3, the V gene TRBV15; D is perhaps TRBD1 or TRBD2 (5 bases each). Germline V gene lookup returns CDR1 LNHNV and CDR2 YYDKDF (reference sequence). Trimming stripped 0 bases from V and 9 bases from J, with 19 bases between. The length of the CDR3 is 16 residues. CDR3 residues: CATSRDQSVSRGTQYF. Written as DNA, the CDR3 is TGTGCCACCAGCAGAGATCAGTCAGTATCCCGGGGCACGCAGTATTTT. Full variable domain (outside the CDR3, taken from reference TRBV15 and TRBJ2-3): DAMVIQNPRYQVTQFGKPVTLSCSQTLNHNVMYWYQQKSSQAPKLLFHYYDKDFNNEADTPDNFQSRRPNTSFCFLDIRSPGLGDTAMYLCATSRDQSVSRGTQYFGPGTRLTVL.

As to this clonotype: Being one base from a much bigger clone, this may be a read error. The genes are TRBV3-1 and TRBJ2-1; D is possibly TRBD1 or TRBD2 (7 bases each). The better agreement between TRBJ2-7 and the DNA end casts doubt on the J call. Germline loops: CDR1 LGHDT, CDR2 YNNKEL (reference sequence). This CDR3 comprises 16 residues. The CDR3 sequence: CASSTRQGGSYNEQYF. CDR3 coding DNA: TGTGCCAGCAGCACCCGACAGGGAGGGTCCTACAATGAGCAGTACTTC.

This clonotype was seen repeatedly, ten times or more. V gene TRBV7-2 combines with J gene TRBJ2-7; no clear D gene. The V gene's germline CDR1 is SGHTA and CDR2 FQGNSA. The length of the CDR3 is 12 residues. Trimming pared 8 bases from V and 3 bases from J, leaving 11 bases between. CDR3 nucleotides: TGTGCCAGCTCACCAGCAGGCTACGAGCAGTACTTC. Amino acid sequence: CASSPAGYEQYF.

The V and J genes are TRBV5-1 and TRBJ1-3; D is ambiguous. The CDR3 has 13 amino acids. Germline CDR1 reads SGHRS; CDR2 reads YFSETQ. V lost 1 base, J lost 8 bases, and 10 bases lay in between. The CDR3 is CASSLNNGDTIYF. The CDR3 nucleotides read TGCGCCAGCAGCTTGAATAACGGGGACACCATATATTTT. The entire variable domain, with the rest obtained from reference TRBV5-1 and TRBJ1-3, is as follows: KAGVTQTPRYLIKTRGQQVTLSCSPISGHRSVSWYQQTPGQGLQFLFEYFSETQRNKGNFPGRFSGRQFSNSRSEMNVSTLELGDSALYLCASSLNNGDTIYFGEGSWLTVV.

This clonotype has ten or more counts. As DNA, the CDR3 is TGTGCCAGCTTTAAGAGGGATACGCAGTATTTT. It codes for CASFKRDTQYF. The chain uses TRBV6-1 and TRBJ2-3; D call uncertain. This CDR3 has 11 residues. The germline CDR1 and CDR2 sequences are MNHNS and SASEGT. The V gene lost 8 bases and the J gene lost 6 bases, with 9 bases spanning the gap.

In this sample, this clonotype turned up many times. This CDR3 is CASSLLTSGAISYNEQFF. Written as DNA, the CDR3 is TGCGCCAGCAGCTTGCTCACTAGCGGGGCCATCTCCTACAATGAGCAGTTCTTC. The chain couples TRBV5-1 to TRBJ2-1; 10 positions match TRBD2. Germline CDR1 and CDR2: SGHRS and YFSETQ. The V and J ends lost 1 base and 0 bases, in that order; junction bases with no gene match: 7. The CDR3 contains 18 residues.

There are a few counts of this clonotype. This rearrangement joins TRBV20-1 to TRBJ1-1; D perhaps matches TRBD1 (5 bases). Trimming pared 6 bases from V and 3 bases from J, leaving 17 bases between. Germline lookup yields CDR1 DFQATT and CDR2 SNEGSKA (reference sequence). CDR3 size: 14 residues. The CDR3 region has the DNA TGCAGTGCATATAGCTTGGACACCTACACTGAAGCTTTCTTT. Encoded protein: CSAYSLDTYTEAFF.

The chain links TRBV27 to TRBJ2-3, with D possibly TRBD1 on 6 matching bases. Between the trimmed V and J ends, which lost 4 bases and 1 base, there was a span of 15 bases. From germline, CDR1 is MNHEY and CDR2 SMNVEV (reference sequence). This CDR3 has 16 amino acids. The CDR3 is CASSSRGTFGTDTQYF. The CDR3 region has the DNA TGTGCCAGCAGTTCCAGGGGTACCTTCGGCACAGATACGCAGTATTTT.

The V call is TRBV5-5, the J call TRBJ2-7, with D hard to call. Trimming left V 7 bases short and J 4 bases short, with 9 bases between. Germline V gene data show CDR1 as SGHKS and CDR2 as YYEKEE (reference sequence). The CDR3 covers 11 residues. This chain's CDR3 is CASRRRYEQYF. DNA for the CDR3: TGTGCCAGCCGTCGACGGTACGAGCAGTACTTC. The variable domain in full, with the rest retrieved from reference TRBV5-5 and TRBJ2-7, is DAGVTQSPTHLIKTRGQQVTLRCSPISGHKSVSWYQQVLGQGPQFIFQYYEKEERGRGNFPDRFSARQFPNYSSELNVNALLLGDSALYLCASRRRYEQYFGPGTRLTVT.

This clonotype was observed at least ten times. In DNA, the CDR3 is TGTGCCAGCAGCTTGCAGAGTTTCGGTGAAGCTTTCTTT. This translates into CASSLQSFGEAFF. The J gene is TRBJ1-1, the V gene TRBV5-6, with no clear D. CDR1 is SGHDT, CDR2 YYEEEE, per germline. The CDR3 has 13 residues. The germline V and J ends were trimmed by 1 base and 7 bases, with 11 bases remaining between them.

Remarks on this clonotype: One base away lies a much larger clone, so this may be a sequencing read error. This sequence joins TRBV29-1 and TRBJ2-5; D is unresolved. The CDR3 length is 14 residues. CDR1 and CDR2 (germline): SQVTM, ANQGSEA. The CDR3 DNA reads TGCAGCGTTGAAGAAAACGGGTATCAAGGGACCCAGTACTTC. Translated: CSVEENGYQGTQYF.

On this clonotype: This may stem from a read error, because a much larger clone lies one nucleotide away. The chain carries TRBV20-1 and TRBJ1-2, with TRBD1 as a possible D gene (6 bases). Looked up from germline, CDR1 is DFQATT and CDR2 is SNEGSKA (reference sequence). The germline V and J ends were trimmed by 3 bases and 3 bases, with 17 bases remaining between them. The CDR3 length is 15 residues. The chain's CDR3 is CSARGWGRGDYGYTF. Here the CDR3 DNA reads TGCAGTGCTAGGGGCTGGGGGCGCGGGGACTATGGCTACACCTTC.

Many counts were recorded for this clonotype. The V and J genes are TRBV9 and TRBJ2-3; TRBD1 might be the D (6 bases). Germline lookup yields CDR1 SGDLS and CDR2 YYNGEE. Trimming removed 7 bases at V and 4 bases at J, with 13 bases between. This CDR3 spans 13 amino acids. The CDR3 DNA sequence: TGTGCCAGCTCCAGGGCAGGGGCAGATACGCAGTATTTT. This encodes CASSRAGADTQYF.

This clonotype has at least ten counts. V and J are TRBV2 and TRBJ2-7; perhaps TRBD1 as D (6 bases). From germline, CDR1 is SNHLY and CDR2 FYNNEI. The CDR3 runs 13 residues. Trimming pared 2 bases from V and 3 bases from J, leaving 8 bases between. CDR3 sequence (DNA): TGTGCCAGCAGTGAAACAGGGATCTACGAGCAGTACTTC. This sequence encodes CASSETGIYEQYF.

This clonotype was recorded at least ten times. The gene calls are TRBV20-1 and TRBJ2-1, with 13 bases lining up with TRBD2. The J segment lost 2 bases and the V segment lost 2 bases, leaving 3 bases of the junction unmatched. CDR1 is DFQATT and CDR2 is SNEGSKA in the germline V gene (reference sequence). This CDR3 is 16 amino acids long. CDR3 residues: CSARYTSGGAYNEQFF. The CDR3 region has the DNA TGCAGTGCTAGATACACTAGCGGGGGGGCCTACAATGAGCAGTTCTTC.

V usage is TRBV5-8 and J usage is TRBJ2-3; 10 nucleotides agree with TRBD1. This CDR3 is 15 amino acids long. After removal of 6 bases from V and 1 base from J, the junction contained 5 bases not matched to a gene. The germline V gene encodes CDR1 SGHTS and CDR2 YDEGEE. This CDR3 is CASTRQGAGTDTQYF. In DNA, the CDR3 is TGTGCCAGCACTAGACAGGGGGCGGGCACAGATACGCAGTATTTT.